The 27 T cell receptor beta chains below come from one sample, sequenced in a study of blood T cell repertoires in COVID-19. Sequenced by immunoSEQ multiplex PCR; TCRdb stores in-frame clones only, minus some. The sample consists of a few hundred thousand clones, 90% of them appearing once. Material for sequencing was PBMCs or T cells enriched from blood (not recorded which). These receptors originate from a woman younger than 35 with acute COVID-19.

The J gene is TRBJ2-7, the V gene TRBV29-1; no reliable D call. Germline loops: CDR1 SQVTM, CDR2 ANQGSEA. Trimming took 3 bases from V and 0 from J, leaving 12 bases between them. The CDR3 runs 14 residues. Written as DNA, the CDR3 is TGCAGCGTTGAGGCGGAACCGACCTCCTACGAGCAGTACTTC. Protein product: CSVEAEPTSYEQYF.

The CDR3 spells CASSRDREVAEAFF. The CDR3, as DNA: TGTGCCAGCAGTCGAGACAGGGAAGTCGCTGAAGCTTTCTTT. The chain uses TRBV28 and TRBJ1-1, with 7 bases that match TRBD1. CDR3 size: 14 residues. J lost 6 bases, V lost 5 bases, and 9 bases had no gene match. Germline values: CDR1 MDHEN, CDR2 SYDVKM. Together with reference TRBV28 and TRBJ1-1, the CDR3 gives the full variable domain: DVKVTQSSRYLVKRTGEKVFLECVQDMDHENMFWYRQDPGLGLRLIYFSYDVKMKEKGDIPEGYSVSREKKERFSLILESASTNQTSMYLCASSRDREVAEAFFGQGTRLTVV.

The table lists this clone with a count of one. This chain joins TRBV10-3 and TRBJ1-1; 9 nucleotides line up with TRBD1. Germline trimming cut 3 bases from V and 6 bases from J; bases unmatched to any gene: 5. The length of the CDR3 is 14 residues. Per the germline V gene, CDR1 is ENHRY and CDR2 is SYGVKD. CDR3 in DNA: TGTGCCATCAGTGAAGGGACAGGGAATGCTGAAGCTTTCTTT. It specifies CAISEGTGNAEAFF.

In nucleotides, the CDR3 is TGTGCCAGCAGTCCCCTAAGCGGGAGTAGGTACAATGAGCAGTTCTTC. Its translation: CASSPLSGSRYNEQFF. V usage is TRBV27 and J usage is TRBJ2-1; 8 nucleotides align to TRBD2. The trim removed 5 bases at V and 4 bases at J, leaving 10 bases unmatched. This CDR3 is 16 amino acids long. In germline, CDR1 is MNHEY, CDR2 SMNVEV (reference sequence).

The CDR3 loop is CASSYSALSNRPEQYF. The CDR3 coding sequence is TGTGCCAGCAGTTACTCAGCCTTAAGTAACAGGCCCGAGCAGTACTTC. The V call is TRBV6-5, the J call TRBJ2-7, with TRBD1 as a possible D gene (5 bases). Per the germline V gene, CDR1 is MNHEY and CDR2 is SVGAGI. There are 16 residues in the CDR3. The germline V and J ends were trimmed by 0 bases and 6 bases, with 18 bases remaining between them.

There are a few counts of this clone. Here the CDR3 DNA reads TGCGCCAGCAGTGGGACGGACAGGGGGAGAGCTAACTATGGCTACACCTTC. Its protein is CASSGTDRGRANYGYTF. V is TRBV10-1 and J is TRBJ1-2; TRBD1 agrees at 10 bases. Germline V lookup: CDR1 WNHNN, CDR2 SYGVQD (reference sequence). The CDR3 covers 17 residues. Trimming took 4 bases from V and 0 from J; bases not matched to a gene: 8.

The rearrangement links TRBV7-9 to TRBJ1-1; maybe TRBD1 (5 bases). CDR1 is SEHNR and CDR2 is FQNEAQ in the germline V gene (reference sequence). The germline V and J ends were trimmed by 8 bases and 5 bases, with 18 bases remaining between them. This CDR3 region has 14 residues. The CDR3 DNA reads TGTGCCAGCTCCCGGGGGACCACGTGGACTGAAGCTTTCTTT. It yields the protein CASSRGTTWTEAFF.

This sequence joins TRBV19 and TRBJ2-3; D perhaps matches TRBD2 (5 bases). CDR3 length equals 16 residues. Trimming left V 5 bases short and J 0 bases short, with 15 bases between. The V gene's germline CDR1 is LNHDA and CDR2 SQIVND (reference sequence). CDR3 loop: CASSLSVATSTDTQYF. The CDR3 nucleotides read TGTGCCAGTAGTCTCAGTGTAGCGACGAGCACAGATACGCAGTATTTT.

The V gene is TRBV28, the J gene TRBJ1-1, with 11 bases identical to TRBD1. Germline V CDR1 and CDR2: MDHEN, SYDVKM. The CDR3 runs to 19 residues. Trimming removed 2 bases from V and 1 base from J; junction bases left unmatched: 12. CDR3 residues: CASSLRLRDRGIRNTEAFF. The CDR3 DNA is TGTGCCAGCAGTTTACGCCTAAGGGACAGGGGGATACGGAACACTGAAGCTTTCTTT.

The CDR3 region has the DNA TGTGCCTGGAGTGTTTTCCAGTTTCAGACCGGGGAGCTGTTTTTT. Its translation is CAWSVFQFQTGELFF. This sequence joins TRBV30 and TRBJ2-2; D remains unclear. Trimming removed 0 bases from V and 5 bases from J, with 13 bases in between. The CDR3 loop spans 15 amino acids. Per germline, CDR1 GTSNPN and CDR2 SVGIG (reference sequence). The full variable domain, in which reference TRBV30 and TRBJ2-2 provide the parts outside the CDR3, is SQTIHQWPATLVQPVGSPLSLECTVEGTSNPNLYWYRQAAGRGLQLLFYSVGIGQISSEVPQNLSASRPQDRQFILSSKKLLLSDSGFYLCAWSVFQFQTGELFFGEGSRLTVL.

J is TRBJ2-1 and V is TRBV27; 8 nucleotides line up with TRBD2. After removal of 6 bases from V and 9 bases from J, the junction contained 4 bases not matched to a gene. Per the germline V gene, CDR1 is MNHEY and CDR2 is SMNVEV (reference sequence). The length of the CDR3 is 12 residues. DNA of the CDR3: TGTGCCAGCAGCACCCTAGCGGGTGAGCAGTTCTTC. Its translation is CASSTLAGEQFF.

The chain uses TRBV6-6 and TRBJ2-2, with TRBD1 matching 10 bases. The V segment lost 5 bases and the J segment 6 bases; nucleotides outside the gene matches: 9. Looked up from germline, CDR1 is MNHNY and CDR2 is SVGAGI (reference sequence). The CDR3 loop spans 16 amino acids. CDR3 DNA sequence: TGTGCCAGCAGTACGCGGACAGGGGGACTAGCCGGGGAGCTGTTTTTT. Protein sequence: CASSTRTGGLAGELFF.

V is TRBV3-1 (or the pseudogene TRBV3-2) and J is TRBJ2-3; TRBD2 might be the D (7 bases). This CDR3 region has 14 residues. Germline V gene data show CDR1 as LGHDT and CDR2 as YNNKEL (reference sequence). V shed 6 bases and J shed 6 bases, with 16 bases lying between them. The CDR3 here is CASRLGGARDTQYF. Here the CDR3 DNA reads TGTGCCAGCAGATTGGGGGGGGCGAGGGATACGCAGTATTTT.

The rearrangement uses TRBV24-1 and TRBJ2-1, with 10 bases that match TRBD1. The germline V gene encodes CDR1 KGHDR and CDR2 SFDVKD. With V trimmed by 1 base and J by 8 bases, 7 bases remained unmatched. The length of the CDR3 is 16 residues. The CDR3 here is CATSDLRQGARDEQFF. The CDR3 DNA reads TGTGCCACCAGTGATTTAAGACAGGGGGCTCGAGATGAGCAGTTCTTC.

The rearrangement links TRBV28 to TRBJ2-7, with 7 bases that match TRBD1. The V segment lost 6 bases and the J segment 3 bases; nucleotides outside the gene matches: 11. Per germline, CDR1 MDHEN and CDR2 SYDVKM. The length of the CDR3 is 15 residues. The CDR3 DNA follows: TGTGCCAGCAGCTACTCCCAGGGGGTAATCTACGAGCAGTACTTC. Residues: CASSYSQGVIYEQYF.

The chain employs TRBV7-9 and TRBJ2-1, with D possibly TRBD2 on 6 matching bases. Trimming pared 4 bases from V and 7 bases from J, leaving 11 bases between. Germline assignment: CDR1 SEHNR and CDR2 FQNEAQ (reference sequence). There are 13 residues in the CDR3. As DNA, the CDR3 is TGTGCCAGCAGCTCTGGGACTTCTAATGAGCAGTTCTTC. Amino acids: CASSSGTSNEQFF.

The CDR3 protein is CAWSGGNGYTF. CDR3 coding DNA: TGTGCCTGGAGTGGAGGGAATGGCTACACCTTC. J is TRBJ1-2 and V is TRBV30; D remains unclear. Trimming removed 1 base from V and 6 bases from J, with 6 bases in between. The V gene's germline CDR1 is GTSNPN and CDR2 SVGIG (reference sequence). This CDR3 is 11 amino acids long.

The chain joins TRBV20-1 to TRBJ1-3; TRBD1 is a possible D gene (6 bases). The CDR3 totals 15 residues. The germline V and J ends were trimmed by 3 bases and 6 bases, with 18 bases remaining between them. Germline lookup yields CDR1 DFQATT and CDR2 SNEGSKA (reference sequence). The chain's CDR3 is CSASQSGDAENTIYF. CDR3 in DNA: TGCAGTGCTAGTCAGTCAGGGGACGCAGAAAACACCATATATTTT.

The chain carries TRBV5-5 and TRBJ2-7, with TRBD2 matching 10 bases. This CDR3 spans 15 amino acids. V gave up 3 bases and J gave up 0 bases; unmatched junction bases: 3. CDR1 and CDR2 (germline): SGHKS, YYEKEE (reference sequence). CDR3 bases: TGTGCCAGCAGCTCTGGACTAGCGGTCTCCTACGAGCAGTACTTC. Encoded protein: CASSSGLAVSYEQYF.

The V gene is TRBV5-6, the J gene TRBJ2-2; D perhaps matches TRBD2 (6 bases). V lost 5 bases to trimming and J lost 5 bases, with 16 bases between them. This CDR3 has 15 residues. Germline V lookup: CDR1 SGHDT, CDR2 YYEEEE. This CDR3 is CASSVAAGGTGELFF. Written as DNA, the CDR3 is TGTGCCAGCAGTGTGGCAGCGGGTGGGACCGGGGAGCTGTTTTTT.

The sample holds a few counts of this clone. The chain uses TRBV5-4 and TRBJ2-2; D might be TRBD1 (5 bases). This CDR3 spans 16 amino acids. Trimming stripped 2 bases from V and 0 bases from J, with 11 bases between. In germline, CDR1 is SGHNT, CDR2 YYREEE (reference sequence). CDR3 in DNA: TGTGCCAGCAGCTTCCCCACAGGCCCGAACACCGGGGAGCTGTTTTTT. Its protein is CASSFPTGPNTGELFF. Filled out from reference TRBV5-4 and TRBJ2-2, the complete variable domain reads ETGVTQSPTHLIKTRGQQVTLRCSSQSGHNTVSWYQQALGQGPQFIFQYYREEENGRGNFPPRFSGLQFPNYSSELNVNALELDDSALYLCASSFPTGPNTGELFFGEGSRLTVL.

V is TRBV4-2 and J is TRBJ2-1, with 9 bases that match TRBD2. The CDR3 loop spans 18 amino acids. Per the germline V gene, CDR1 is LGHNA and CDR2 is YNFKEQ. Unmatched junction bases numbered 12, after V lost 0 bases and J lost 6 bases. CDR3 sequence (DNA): TGTGCCAGCAGCCAAGATAGCCCGCCAGCGGGAGGACGCAATGAGCAGTTCTTC. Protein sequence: CASSQDSPPAGGRNEQFF.

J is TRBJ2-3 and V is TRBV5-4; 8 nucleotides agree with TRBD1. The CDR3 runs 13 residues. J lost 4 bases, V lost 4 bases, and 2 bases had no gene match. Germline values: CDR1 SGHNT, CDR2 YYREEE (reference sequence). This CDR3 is CASSPGQADTQYF. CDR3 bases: TGTGCCAGCAGCCCGGGACAGGCAGATACGCAGTATTTT.

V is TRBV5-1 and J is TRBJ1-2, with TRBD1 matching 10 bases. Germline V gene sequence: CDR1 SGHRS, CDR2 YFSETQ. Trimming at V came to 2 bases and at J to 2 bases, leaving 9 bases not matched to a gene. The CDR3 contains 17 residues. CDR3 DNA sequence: TGCGCCAGCAGCTTCTCGGACAGGGGGACCCTGAACTATGGCTACACCTTC. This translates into CASSFSDRGTLNYGYTF.

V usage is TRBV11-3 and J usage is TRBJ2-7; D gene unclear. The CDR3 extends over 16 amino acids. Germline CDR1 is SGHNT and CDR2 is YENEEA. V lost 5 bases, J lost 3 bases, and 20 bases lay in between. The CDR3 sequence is CASSPTLGAGGYEQYF. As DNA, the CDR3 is TGTGCCAGCAGCCCCACCTTGGGCGCCGGTGGCTACGAGCAGTACTTC.

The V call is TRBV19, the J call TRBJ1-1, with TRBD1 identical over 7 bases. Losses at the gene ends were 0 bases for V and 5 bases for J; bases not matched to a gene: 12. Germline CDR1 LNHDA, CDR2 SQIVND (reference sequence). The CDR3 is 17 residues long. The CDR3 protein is CASSIDPRQGVGTEAFF. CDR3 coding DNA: TGTGCCAGTAGTATAGATCCGAGGCAGGGGGTAGGTACTGAAGCTTTCTTT.

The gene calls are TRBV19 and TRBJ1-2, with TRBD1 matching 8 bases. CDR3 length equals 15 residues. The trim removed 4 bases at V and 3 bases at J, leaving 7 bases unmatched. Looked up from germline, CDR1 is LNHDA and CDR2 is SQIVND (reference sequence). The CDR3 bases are TGTGCCAGTAGTAAGCCCACAGGGGGTTACTATGGCTACACCTTC. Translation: CASSKPTGGYYGYTF. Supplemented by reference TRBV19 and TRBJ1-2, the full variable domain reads DGGITQSPKYLFRKEGQNVTLSCEQNLNHDAMYWYRQDPGQGLRLIYYSQIVNDFQKGDIAEGYSVSREKKESFPLTVTSAQKNPTAFYLCASSKPTGGYYGYTFGSGTRLTVV.